This T cell receptor beta chain was recorded in a study of blood T cell repertoires in COVID-19 (TCRdb year 2020). The study in broad terms: The collaborator samples originated in the United States, Italy and Spain and spanned the acute and convalescent phases of COVID-19. The material from the prospective study consisted of cDNA or gDNA derived from T cells, B-cell-depleted T cells, or PBMCs. Subjects who had been exposed to COVID-19, were actively infected with it, or had recovered from it provided the deeply sampled blood TCRbeta repertoires that made up the dataset. The repertoires were made available in a free public database intended to serve as a resource for research on the immune response to SARS-CoV-2. Samples came from the ongoing ImmuneRACE study (first 160 participants) plus 1,254 subjects from 6 global collaborators. A de-identified subject ID, COVID-19 status, age in years and sex were almost always included in the sample metadata. HLA class I and class II types, where available, came from metadata supplied by the sample provider rather than from assay-based typing. Results and caveats for the whole study, not just this receptor: The quantity of clinical and demographic metadata differed by source and by participant and was supplied without curation.

TCRbeta CDR3 regions were amplified from genomic DNA by means of the immunoSEQ Assay, a bias-controlled multiplex PCR. The paper's processing steps were these. Within the assay, amplification of reference gene primers was used to estimate how many nucleated cells each sample contained. To quantify the absolute abundance of each unique TCRbeta CDR3 rearrangement, sequence reads were collapsed and filtered. For each sample, productive Simpson clonality was calculated by taking the square root of Simpson's diversity index across productive rearrangements. In TCRdb, the immuneACCESS table is reduced to in-frame sequences with V and J assigned. These tables do not hold every clone; where another copy was compared, an unresolved V gene accounts for under half, and the others remain unexplained. The D gene and trimming were derived from the DNA, and the V and J assignments and clone size from that table. A total of over 130,000 clones appear in this sample, 84% of them only once. 3% to 3.5% of the sample is taken by the ten largest.

In the case of this clone: This clone's antigen is unknown. One base away there is no much larger clone; base qualities are not given.

In the prospective study, participants were about 18 to 95 years old, resided in about two dozen geographic areas of the United States, and were enrolled through a virtual design. In the prospective study, participants were assigned to cohorts based on the clinical history participants reported in a screening survey and a study questionnaire. In the prospective study, mobile phlebotomists collected whole blood, serum and a nasopharyngeal or oropharyngeal swab from each participant. Additional blood draws and questionnaires over an approximately two-month period could optionally be provided by prospective study participants. Blood samples from the prospective study were shipped frozen or at room temperature prior to DNA extraction. Sample: PBMCs or T cells enriched from blood (not recorded which). This receptor was taken from a woman between 50 and 59 years old with acute COVID-19.

The DNA is as follows: TGTGCCAGCAGCTTAAGCGGGGAAACGATAAAGCAGTACTTC. Its amino acids are CASSLSGETIKQYF. Recombination joined TRBV13 with TRBJ2-7, and TRBD2 matches 7 of the central bases. The junction shows trimming of 2 bases on V and 8 bases on J, and the gene matches do not reach 9 bases of it. Spanning cysteine to phenylalanine, the CDR3 consists of 14 amino acids. The kept DNA is CDR3 alone, 42 bases in frame from the first base. The germline V gene (reference sequence) yields PRHDT for CDR1 and FYEKMQ for CDR2.